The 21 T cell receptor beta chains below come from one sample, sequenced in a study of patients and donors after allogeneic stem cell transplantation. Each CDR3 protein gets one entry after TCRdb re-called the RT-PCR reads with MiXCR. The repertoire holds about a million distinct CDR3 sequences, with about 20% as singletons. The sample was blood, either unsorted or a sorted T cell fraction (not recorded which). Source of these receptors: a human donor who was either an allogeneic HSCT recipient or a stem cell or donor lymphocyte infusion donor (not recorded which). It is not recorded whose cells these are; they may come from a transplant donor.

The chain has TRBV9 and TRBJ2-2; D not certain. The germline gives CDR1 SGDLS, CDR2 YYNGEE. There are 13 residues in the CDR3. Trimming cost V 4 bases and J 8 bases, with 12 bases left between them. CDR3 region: CASSLTTQGELFF. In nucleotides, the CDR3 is TGTGCCAGCAGCCTAACGACGCAGGGGGAGCTGTTTTTT.

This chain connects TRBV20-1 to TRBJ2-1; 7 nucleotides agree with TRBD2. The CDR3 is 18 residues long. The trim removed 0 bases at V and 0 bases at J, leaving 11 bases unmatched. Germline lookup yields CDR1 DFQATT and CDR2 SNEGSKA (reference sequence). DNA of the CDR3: TGCAGTGCTAGAGATACTACTAGCGTTTTTAGCTCCTACAATGAGCAGTTCTTC. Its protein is CSARDTTSVFSSYNEQFF.

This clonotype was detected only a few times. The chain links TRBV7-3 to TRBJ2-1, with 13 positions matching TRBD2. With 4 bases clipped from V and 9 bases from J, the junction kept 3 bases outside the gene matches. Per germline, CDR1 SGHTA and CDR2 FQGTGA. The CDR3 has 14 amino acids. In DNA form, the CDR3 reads TGTGCCAGCAGCTCGGGACTAGCGGGAAGTGAGCAGTTCTTC. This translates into CASSSGLAGSEQFF.

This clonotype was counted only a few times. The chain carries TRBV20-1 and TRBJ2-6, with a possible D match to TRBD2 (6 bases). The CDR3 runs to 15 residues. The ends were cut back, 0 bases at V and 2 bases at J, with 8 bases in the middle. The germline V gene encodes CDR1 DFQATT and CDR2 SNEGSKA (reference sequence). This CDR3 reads CSARDRETGANVLTF. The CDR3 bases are TGCAGTGCTAGAGACCGGGAGACTGGGGCCAACGTCCTGACTTTC.

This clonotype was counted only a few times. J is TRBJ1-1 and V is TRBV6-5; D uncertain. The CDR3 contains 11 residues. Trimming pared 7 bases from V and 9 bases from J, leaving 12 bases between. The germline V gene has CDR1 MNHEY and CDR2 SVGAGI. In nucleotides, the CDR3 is TGTGCCAGCACCTCCTCCGGTAAAGCTTTCTTT. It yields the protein CASTSSGKAFF.

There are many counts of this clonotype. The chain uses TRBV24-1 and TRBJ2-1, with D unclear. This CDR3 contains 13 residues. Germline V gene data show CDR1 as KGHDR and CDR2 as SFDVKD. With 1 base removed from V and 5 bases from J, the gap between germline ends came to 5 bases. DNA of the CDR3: TGTGCCACCAGTGATTTTAAGAACAATGAGCAGTTCTTC. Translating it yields CATSDFKNNEQFF.

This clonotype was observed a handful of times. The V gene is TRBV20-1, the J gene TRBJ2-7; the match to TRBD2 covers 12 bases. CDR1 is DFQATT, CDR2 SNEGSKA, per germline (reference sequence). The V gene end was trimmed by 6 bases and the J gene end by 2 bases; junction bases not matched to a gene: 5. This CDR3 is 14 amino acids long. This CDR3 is CSAQTSGGTYEQYF. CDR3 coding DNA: TGCAGTGCCCAGACTAGCGGGGGTACCTACGAGCAGTACTTC.

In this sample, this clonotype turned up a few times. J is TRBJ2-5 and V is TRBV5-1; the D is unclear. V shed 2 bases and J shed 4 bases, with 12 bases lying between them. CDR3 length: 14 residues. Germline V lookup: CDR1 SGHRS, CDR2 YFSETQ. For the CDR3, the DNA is TGCGCCAGCAGCTTTCCGGACGTGGGAGAGACCCAGTACTTC. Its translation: CASSFPDVGETQYF.

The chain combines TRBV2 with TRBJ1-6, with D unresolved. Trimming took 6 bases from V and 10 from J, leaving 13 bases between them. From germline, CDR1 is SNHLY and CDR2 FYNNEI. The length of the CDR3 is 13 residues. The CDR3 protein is CASSQSWESPLHF. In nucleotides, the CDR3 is TGTGCCAGCAGCCAGTCGTGGGAATCACCCCTCCACTTT.

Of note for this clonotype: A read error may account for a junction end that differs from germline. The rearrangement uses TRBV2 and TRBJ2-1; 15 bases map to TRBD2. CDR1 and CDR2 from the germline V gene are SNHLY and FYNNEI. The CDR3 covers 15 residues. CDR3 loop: CVSTGTSGGYNEQFF. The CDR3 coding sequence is TGTGTCAGCACCGGGACTAGCGGGGGGTACAATGAGCAGTTCTTC.

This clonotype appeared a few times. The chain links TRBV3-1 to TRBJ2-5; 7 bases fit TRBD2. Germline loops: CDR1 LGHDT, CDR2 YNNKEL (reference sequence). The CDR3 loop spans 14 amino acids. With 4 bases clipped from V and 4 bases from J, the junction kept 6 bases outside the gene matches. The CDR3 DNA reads TGTGCCAGCAGCCCCCCCCGGGGGGTAGAGACCCAGTACTTC. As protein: CASSPPRGVETQYF.

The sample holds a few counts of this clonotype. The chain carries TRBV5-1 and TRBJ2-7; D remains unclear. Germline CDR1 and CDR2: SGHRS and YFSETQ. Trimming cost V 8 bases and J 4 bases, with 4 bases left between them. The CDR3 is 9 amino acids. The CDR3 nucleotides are TGCGCCAGTCTTTACGAGCAGTACTTC. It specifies CASLYEQYF.

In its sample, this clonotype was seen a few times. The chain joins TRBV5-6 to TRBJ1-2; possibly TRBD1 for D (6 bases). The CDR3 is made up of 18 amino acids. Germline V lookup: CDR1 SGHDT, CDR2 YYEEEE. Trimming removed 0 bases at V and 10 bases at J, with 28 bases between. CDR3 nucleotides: TGTGCCAGCAGCTTGGCGGCCGGGGACACCTACCTAGGGGCCTTCTACACCTTC. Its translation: CASSLAAGDTYLGAFYTF.

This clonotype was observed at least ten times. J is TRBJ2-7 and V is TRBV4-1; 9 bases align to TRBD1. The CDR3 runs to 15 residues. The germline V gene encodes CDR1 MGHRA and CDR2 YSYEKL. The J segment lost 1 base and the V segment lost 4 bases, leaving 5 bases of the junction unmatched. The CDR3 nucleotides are TGCGCCAGCAGCCTCGGGACAGGGAGGTCCTACGAGCAGTACTTC. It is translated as CASSLGTGRSYEQYF.

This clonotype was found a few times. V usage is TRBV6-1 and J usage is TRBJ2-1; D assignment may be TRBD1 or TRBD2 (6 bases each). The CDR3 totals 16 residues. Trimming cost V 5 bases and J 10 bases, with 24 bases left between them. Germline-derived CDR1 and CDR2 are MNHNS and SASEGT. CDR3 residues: CASSRTRDSPRGEQFF. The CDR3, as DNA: TGTGCCAGCAGTAGGACTCGGGACTCCCCGAGGGGGGAGCAGTTCTTC.

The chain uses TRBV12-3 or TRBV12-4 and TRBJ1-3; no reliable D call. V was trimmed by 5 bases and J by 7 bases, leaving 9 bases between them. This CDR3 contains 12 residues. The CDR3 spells CASSPTPNTIYF. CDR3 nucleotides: TGTGCCAGCAGTCCCACCCCCAACACCATATATTTT.

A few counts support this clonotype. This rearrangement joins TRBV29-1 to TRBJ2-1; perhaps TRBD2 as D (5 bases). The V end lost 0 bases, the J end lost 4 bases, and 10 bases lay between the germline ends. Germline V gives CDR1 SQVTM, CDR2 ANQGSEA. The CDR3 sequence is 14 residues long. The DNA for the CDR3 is TGCAGCGTTGAAGACCCTCGGAGGTACAATGAGCAGTTCTTC. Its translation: CSVEDPRRYNEQFF.

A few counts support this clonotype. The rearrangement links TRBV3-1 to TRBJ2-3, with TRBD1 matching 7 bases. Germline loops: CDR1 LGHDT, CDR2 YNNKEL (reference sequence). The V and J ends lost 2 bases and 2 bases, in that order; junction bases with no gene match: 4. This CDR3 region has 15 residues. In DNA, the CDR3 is TGTGCCAGCAGCCAAATCGGGACAGACACAGATACGCAGTATTTT. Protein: CASSQIGTDTDTQYF.

CDR3 residues: CAWSVQSRTQYF. The DNA for the CDR3 is TGTGCCTGGAGTGTACAGTCGAGGACCCAGTACTTC. J is TRBJ2-5 and V is TRBV30; no reliable D call. V lost 0 bases to trimming and J lost 7 bases, with 9 bases between them. CDR1 is GTSNPN, CDR2 SVGIG, per germline (reference sequence). The CDR3 is 12 residues long. The full variable domain, its missing parts supplied by reference TRBV30 and TRBJ2-5, is SQTIHQWPATLVQPVGSPLSLECTVEGTSNPNLYWYRQAAGRGLQLLFYSVGIGQISSEVPQNLSASRPQDRQFILSSKKLLLSDSGFYLCAWSVQSRTQYFGPGTRLLVL.

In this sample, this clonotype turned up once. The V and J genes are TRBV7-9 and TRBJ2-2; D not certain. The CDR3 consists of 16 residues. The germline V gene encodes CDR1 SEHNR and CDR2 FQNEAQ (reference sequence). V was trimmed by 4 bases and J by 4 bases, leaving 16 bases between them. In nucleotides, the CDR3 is TGTGCCAGCAGCTCCACCCGCGCACAGACCACCGGGGAGCTGTTTTTT. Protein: CASSSTRAQTTGELFF. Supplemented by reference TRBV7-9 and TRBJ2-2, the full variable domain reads DTGVSQNPRHKITKRGQNVTFRCDPISEHNRLYWYRQTLGQGPEFLTYFQNEAQLEKSRLLSDRFSAERPKGSFSTLEIQRTEQGDSAMYLCASSSTRAQTTGELFFGEGSRLTVL.

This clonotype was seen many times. The CDR3 spells CASNLLGERPTFNEQFF. The CDR3 DNA sequence: TGTGCCAGCAACCTACTGGGGGAGAGACCAACGTTCAATGAGCAGTTCTTC. V gene TRBV12-3 or TRBV12-4 combines with J gene TRBJ2-1, with D perhaps matching TRBD1 or TRBD2 (5 bases each). CDR3 length: 17 residues. V lost 7 bases to trimming and J lost 6 bases, with 25 bases between them.